These T cell receptor beta chains were read from a single sample in a study of blood T cells in healthy people across ages. TCRdb analysed the 5' RACE reads with MiXCR anew, one entry per CDR3 protein. The table lists about 800,000 distinct CDR3 sequences, over 45% of them singletons. Sample: blood. These receptor sequences come from a man aged 30 to 39 in good health. CDR3s include the opening cysteine and the closing phenylalanine or tryptophan. A D gene is named only where the DNA matches it firmly. Rows give clone size only sometimes, using once, few, many, or a class for an expanded clone.

size: NA
D: NA
J: TRBJ2-2
V: TRBV29-1
CDR3: CSVDRNTGELFF
DNA: TGCAGCGTTGACAGGAACACCGGGGAGCTGTTTTTT

size: NA
D: NA
J: TRBJ1-5
V: TRBV6-1
CDR3: CATRGANQPQHF
DNA: TGTGCCACGCGGGGGGCGAATCAGCCCCAGCATTTT

size: few
D: TRBD2
J: TRBJ2-3
V: TRBV4-2
CDR3: CASSQGLAGNTDTQYF
DNA: TGTGCCAGCAGCCAGGGACTAGCGGGGAACACAGATACGCAGTATTTT

size: NA
D: NA
J: TRBJ2-7
V: TRBV11-2
CDR3: CASSFTQANPSYEQYF
DNA: TGTGCCAGCAGCTTTACGCAGGCCAACCCCTCCTACGAGCAGTACTTC

size: NA
D: NA
J: TRBJ2-7
V: TRBV6-2/TRBV6-3
CDR3: CASSPQSNYEQYF
DNA: TGTGCCAGCAGTCCACAGTCGAACTACGAGCAGTACTTC

size: NA
D: TRBD1
J: TRBJ1-2
V: TRBV5-1
CDR3: CASSAGQGGGGYTF
DNA: TGCGCCAGCAGCGCGGGACAGGGAGGGGGCGGCTACACCTTC

size: few
D: TRBD2
J: TRBJ2-7
V: TRBV7-2
CDR3: CASTGLADSYEQYF
DNA: TGTGCCAGCACGGGACTAGCTGACTCCTACGAGCAGTACTTC

size: NA
D: NA
J: TRBJ2-7
V: TRBV20-1
CDR3: CSARDQLIYEQYF
DNA: TGCAGTGCTAGAGATCAACTAATCTACGAGCAGTACTTC

size: NA
D: NA
J: TRBJ2-2
V: TRBV4-1
CDR3: CACSQDLASGELFF
DNA: TGCGCCTGCAGCCAAGATCTTGCGAGCGGGGAGCTGTTTTTT

size: NA
D: NA
J: TRBJ1-2
V: TRBV25-1
CDR3: CASSELAARGTNYGYTF
DNA: TGTGCCAGCAGTGAATTAGCCGCTCGAGGGACTAACTATGGCTACACCTTC

size: NA
D: NA
J: TRBJ2-3
V: TRBV12-5
CDR3: CASGLVRQEQYF
DNA: TGTGCTAGTGGTTTGGTACGGCAGGAGCAGTATTTT

size: NA
D: NA
J: TRBJ2-7
V: TRBV5-1
CDR3: CASSLSFYEQYF
DNA: TGTGCCAGCAGTTTATCGTTCTACGAGCAGTACTTC

size: NA
D: TRBD2
J: TRBJ2-1
V: TRBV10-3
CDR3: CTTARGGLENEQFF
DNA: TGTACCACGGCACGGGGGGGCCTTGAGAATGAGCAGTTCTTC

size: NA
D: NA
J: TRBJ2-3
V: TRBV4-2
CDR3: CASSQEQRSTDTQYF
DNA: TGTGCCAGCAGCCAAGAGCAGCGGAGCACAGATACGCAGTATTTT

size: NA
D: TRBD1
J: TRBJ2-4
V: TRBV11-2
CDR3: CASSLRQGPTNIQYF
DNA: TGTGCCAGCAGCTTACGACAGGGGCCTACAAACATTCAGTACTTC

size: NA
D: TRBD1
J: TRBJ2-1
V: TRBV6-1
CDR3: CASPGTDSYNEQFF
DNA: TGTGCCAGCCCCGGGACAGACTCTTACAATGAGCAGTTCTTC

size: few
D: TRBD2
J: TRBJ2-5
V: TRBV29-1
CDR3: CSATGGLAGVETQYF
DNA: TGCAGCGCTACTGGTGGCCTAGCGGGGGTAGAGACCCAGTACTTC

size: few
D: NA
J: TRBJ2-5
V: TRBV6-1
CDR3: CASRRGLLDIQETQYF
DNA: TGTGCCAGCAGACGCGGACTATTGGACATCCAAGAGACCCAGTACTTC

size: few
D: NA
J: TRBJ2-7
V: TRBV5-1
CDR3: CASSMMEGFPYEQYF
DNA: TGCGCCAGCAGCATGATGGAGGGTTTCCCCTACGAGCAGTACTTC

size: NA
D: NA
J: TRBJ2-7
V: TRBV30
CDR3: CAWSQRGFGYEQYF
DNA: TGTGCCTGGAGTCAGAGAGGGTTCGGATACGAGCAGTACTTC

size: few
D: NA
J: TRBJ1-2
V: TRBV12-3/TRBV12-4
CDR3: CASSLGPAAYGYTF
DNA: TGTGCCAGCAGTTTGGGGCCGGCGGCCTATGGCTACACCTTC

size: once
D: NA
J: TRBJ2-3
V: TRBV18
CDR3: CASSPGQGTKDTQYF
DNA: TGTGCCAGCTCACCGGGTCAGGGGACGAAGGATACGCAGTATTTT

size: NA
D: NA
J: TRBJ2-3
V: TRBV7-9
CDR3: CASSFSRTSTDTQYF
DNA: TGTGCCAGCAGCTTCTCCCGGACTAGCACAGATACGCAGTATTTT

size: NA
D: NA
J: TRBJ1-6
V: TRBV13
CDR3: CASSSNYRQYYNSPLHF
DNA: TGTGCCAGCAGCTCTAATTACAGACAGTACTATAATTCACCCCTCCACTTT

size: many
D: NA
J: TRBJ2-5
V: TRBV29-1
CDR3: CSVATETQYF
DNA: TGCAGCGTCGCCACCGAGACCCAGTACTTC

size: NA
D: NA
J: TRBJ2-5
V: TRBV20-1
CDR3: CSADLESQQETQYF
DNA: TGCAGTGCTGACCTGGAGTCCCAACAAGAGACCCAGTACTTC

size: NA
D: NA
J: TRBJ1-2
V: TRBV28
CDR3: CASSPERGSYYYGYTF
DNA: TGTGCCAGCAGCCCTGAGAGGGGCTCTTACTACTATGGCTACACCTTC

size: few
D: NA
J: TRBJ2-1
V: TRBV4-2
CDR3: CASTPVRGDNEQFF
DNA: TGTGCCAGCACCCCCGTGCGGGGTGACAATGAGCAGTTCTTC

size: NA
D: TRBD1
J: TRBJ2-7
V: TRBV3-1
CDR3: CASSQEWTGDEQYF
DNA: TGTGCCAGCAGCCAAGAGTGGACAGGGGACGAGCAGTACTTC

size: NA
D: NA
J: TRBJ2-5
V: TRBV7-9
CDR3: CASHLGGHQETQYF
DNA: TGTGCCAGCCATCTTGGGGGACACCAAGAGACCCAGTACTTC

size: NA
D: NA
J: TRBJ2-7
V: TRBV7-8
CDR3: CASSSYMLSEQYF
DNA: TGTGCCAGCAGCTCGTATATGTTGTCCGAGCAGTACTTC

size: NA
D: TRBD1
J: TRBJ2-3
V: TRBV5-1
CDR3: CASTPTGTHTDTQYF
DNA: TGCGCCAGCACCCCGACAGGGACCCATACAGATACGCAGTATTTT

size: few
D: NA
J: TRBJ2-1
V: TRBV28
CDR3: CASSLGLVRNEQFF
DNA: TGTGCCAGCAGTCTGGGGCTAGTTAGGAATGAGCAGTTCTTC

size: NA
D: NA
J: TRBJ1-2
V: TRBV29-1
CDR3: CSVDGGAANYGYTF
DNA: TGCAGCGTTGACGGGGGCGCAGCTAACTATGGCTACACCTTC

size: NA
D: NA
J: TRBJ2-1
V: TRBV12-3/TRBV12-4
CDR3: CASTLTPSYNEQFF
DNA: TGTGCCAGCACCTTGACACCTAGCTACAATGAGCAGTTCTTC

size: NA
D: TRBD2
J: TRBJ2-7
V: TRBV27
CDR3: CASSFLGEGLYEQYF
DNA: TGTGCCAGCAGTTTTCTCGGGGAGGGACTCTACGAGCAGTACTTC

size: NA
D: NA
J: TRBJ2-5
V: TRBV13
CDR3: CASSEDREETQYF
DNA: TGTGCCAGCAGCGAAGATAGGGAAGAGACCCAGTACTTC

size: NA
D: TRBD1
J: TRBJ2-5
V: TRBV6-5
CDR3: CASSYSTGGQETQYF
DNA: TGTGCCAGCAGTTACTCCACAGGGGGCCAAGAGACCCAGTACTTC

size: NA
D: NA
J: TRBJ2-2
V: TRBV14
CDR3: CASSPFSSGELFF
DNA: TGTGCCAGCAGCCCATTTTCCTCCGGGGAGCTGTTTTTT

size: NA
D: TRBD1
J: TRBJ2-7
V: TRBV7-9
CDR3: CARDRGSYEQYF
DNA: TGTGCCAGGGACAGGGGATCCTACGAGCAGTACTTC

size: NA
D: NA
J: TRBJ2-5
V: TRBV6-5
CDR3: CASSYNGAQGSGETQYF
DNA: TGTGCCAGCAGTTATAATGGGGCTCAGGGCTCAGGAGAGACCCAGTACTTC